A selection of T cell receptor beta chains follows, all from one sample in a study of Graves' ophthalmopathy and Graves' hyperthyroidism. TCRdb ran MiXCR on the multiplex PCR reads and lists one entry per CDR3 protein. The repertoire holds approximately 160,000 distinct CDR3 sequences, with around two fifths as singletons. The sample taken for sequencing was peripheral blood. The receptors come from a man aged 30-40 years with Graves' ophthalmopathy. The CDR3 runs from the conserved cysteine through the conserved F or W. The order of the fields is clone size, D gene, V gene, J gene, CDR3 DNA, CDR3 protein. The D gene is left open where the match is weak. Rows give clone size only sometimes, using once, few, many, or a class for an expanded clone.

abundance: many
d_gene: .
v_gene: TRBV6-2/TRBV6-3
j_gene: TRBJ2-4
CDR3nt: TGTGCCAGCAGAGACGACCGACTGAAAAACATTCAGTACTTC
CDR3aa: CASRDDRLKNIQYF

abundance: many
d_gene: .
v_gene: TRBV11-2
j_gene: TRBJ1-1
CDR3nt: TGTGCCAGCAGCTTAGTACGGGACGAAATTTGGACTGAAGCTTTCTTT
CDR3aa: CASSLVRDEIWTEAFF

abundance: many
d_gene: .
v_gene: TRBV20-1
j_gene: TRBJ1-1
CDR3nt: TGCAGTGCCCTAATTACAGGGAACACTGAAGCTTTCTTT
CDR3aa: CSALITGNTEAFF

abundance: few
d_gene: .
v_gene: TRBV6-1
j_gene: TRBJ2-5
CDR3nt: TGTGCCAGCAGGAAGTTAGGAGGGACCCCCGGGGAGACCCAGTACTTC
CDR3aa: CASRKLGGTPGETQYF

abundance: once
d_gene: TRBD2
v_gene: TRBV12-3/TRBV12-4
j_gene: TRBJ2-5
CDR3nt: TGTGCCAGCACTCCGGGACTAGCAGAGACCCAGTACTTC
CDR3aa: CASTPGLAETQYF

abundance: .
d_gene: .
v_gene: TRBV28
j_gene: TRBJ2-2
CDR3nt: TGTGCCAGCAGTCCCCCAGGGGGGAGCACCGGGGAGCTGTTTTTT
CDR3aa: CASSPPGGSTGELFF

abundance: many
d_gene: .
v_gene: TRBV5-6
j_gene: TRBJ2-7
CDR3nt: TGTGCCAGCAACAGATACGGGCCCTCCTACGAGCAGTACTTC
CDR3aa: CASNRYGPSYEQYF

abundance: many
d_gene: .
v_gene: TRBV28
j_gene: TRBJ1-3
CDR3nt: TGTGCCAGCAAGGAGGGATTGGGCTCTGGAAACACCATATATTTT
CDR3aa: CASKEGLGSGNTIYF

abundance: .
d_gene: TRBD1
v_gene: TRBV6-2/TRBV6-3
j_gene: TRBJ2-7
CDR3nt: TGTGCCAGCAGTCCCTGGGGACAGGGTTGGCACGAGCAGTACTTC
CDR3aa: CASSPWGQGWHEQYF

abundance: .
d_gene: TRBD1
v_gene: TRBV12-3/TRBV12-4
j_gene: TRBJ1-5
CDR3nt: TGTGCCAGCAGCCCAGAACAGGGGGCTCGTCAGCCCCAGCATTTT
CDR3aa: CASSPEQGARQPQHF

abundance: .
d_gene: .
v_gene: TRBV29-1
j_gene: TRBJ1-2
CDR3nt: TGCAGCGTTGAAGACCGGAACTATGGCTACACCTTC
CDR3aa: CSVEDRNYGYTF

abundance: .
d_gene: .
v_gene: TRBV4-2
j_gene: TRBJ1-1
CDR3nt: TGTGCCAGCAGCCAAGAGACTTCGAACACTGAAGCTTTCTTT
CDR3aa: CASSQETSNTEAFF

abundance: many
d_gene: TRBD1
v_gene: TRBV24-1
j_gene: TRBJ2-7
CDR3nt: TGTGCCTCCTGGGCTGACAGGGTAGCCTCCTACGAGCAGTACTTC
CDR3aa: CASWADRVASYEQYF

abundance: many
d_gene: .
v_gene: TRBV3-1
j_gene: TRBJ2-5
CDR3nt: TGTGCCAGCAGCCAAAGCGAGACGGAGACCCAGTACTTC
CDR3aa: CASSQSETETQYF

abundance: many
d_gene: .
v_gene: TRBV2
j_gene: TRBJ2-2
CDR3nt: TGTGCCAGCAGTGAAACACAGGGTGCTTTCGGGGAGCTGTTTTTT
CDR3aa: CASSETQGAFGELFF

abundance: many
d_gene: .
v_gene: TRBV29-1
j_gene: TRBJ2-5
CDR3nt: TGCAGCCCCTGGAAATCGGAGACCCAGTACTTC
CDR3aa: CSPWKSETQYF

abundance: many
d_gene: .
v_gene: TRBV18
j_gene: TRBJ2-7
CDR3nt: TGTGCCAGCTCCCGGTCCCCCCAAGGGGACGAGCAGTACTTC
CDR3aa: CASSRSPQGDEQYF

abundance: few
d_gene: .
v_gene: TRBV6-5
j_gene: TRBJ1-5
CDR3nt: TGTGCCAGCAGATACTCGCTGAGCCTCTATAGCAATCAGCCCCAGCATTTT
CDR3aa: CASRYSLSLYSNQPQHF

abundance: many
d_gene: .
v_gene: TRBV9
j_gene: TRBJ1-1
CDR3nt: TGTGCCAGCAGCGTAGCGGGGGACACTGAAGCTTTCTTT
CDR3aa: CASSVAGDTEAFF

abundance: .
d_gene: TRBD1
v_gene: TRBV20-1
j_gene: TRBJ1-1
CDR3nt: TGCAGTGCTAGAGCCGACGGGGGGACAGGGATAACTGAAGCTTTCTTT
CDR3aa: CSARADGGTGITEAFF

abundance: many
d_gene: TRBD1
v_gene: TRBV24-1
j_gene: TRBJ2-7
CDR3nt: TGTGCCACCAGTGACCCTGACAGGGTCGAGCAGTACTTC
CDR3aa: CATSDPDRVEQYF

abundance: many
d_gene: TRBD1
v_gene: TRBV7-9
j_gene: TRBJ1-2
CDR3nt: TGTGCCAGCAGCACTCCGGGACAGGGAAATGGCTACACCTTC
CDR3aa: CASSTPGQGNGYTF

abundance: many
d_gene: TRBD2
v_gene: TRBV10-3
j_gene: TRBJ2-7
CDR3nt: TGTGCCATCAGACCTAGCGGGAGGACGGGCGAGCAGTACTTC
CDR3aa: CAIRPSGRTGEQYF

abundance: .
d_gene: .
v_gene: TRBV7-3
j_gene: TRBJ2-6
CDR3nt: TGTGCCAGCAGCTTAACTGTAGGGTACTCTGGGGCCAACGTCCTGACTTTC
CDR3aa: CASSLTVGYSGANVLTF

abundance: many
d_gene: .
v_gene: TRBV27
j_gene: TRBJ2-7
CDR3nt: TGTGCCAGCAGTTTAAAGAGCGGCTACGAGCAGTACTTC
CDR3aa: CASSLKSGYEQYF

abundance: .
d_gene: TRBD2
v_gene: TRBV7-8
j_gene: TRBJ2-7
CDR3nt: TGTGCCAGCAGCTCGCCGAGACTAGCCAAACTCGGGAACGAGCAGTACTTC
CDR3aa: CASSSPRLAKLGNEQYF

abundance: many
d_gene: TRBD1
v_gene: TRBV3-1
j_gene: TRBJ2-7
CDR3nt: TGTGCCAGCAGCCCGCCCGGGACAGGGGGGCACGAGCAGTACTTC
CDR3aa: CASSPPGTGGHEQYF

abundance: many
d_gene: .
v_gene: TRBV19
j_gene: TRBJ2-7
CDR3nt: TGTGCCAGTAGTATAGCAGAGACCTACGAGCAGTACTTC
CDR3aa: CASSIAETYEQYF

abundance: .
d_gene: .
v_gene: TRBV12-3/TRBV12-4
j_gene: TRBJ1-1
CDR3nt: TGTGCCAGCAGTTGGGACTCGAACACTGAAGCTTTCTTT
CDR3aa: CASSWDSNTEAFF

abundance: many
d_gene: .
v_gene: TRBV28
j_gene: TRBJ2-7
CDR3nt: TGTGCCAGCAGTTACGATAGAAGGGGCTTAGAGCAGTACTTC
CDR3aa: CASSYDRRGLEQYF

abundance: .
d_gene: .
v_gene: TRBV6-2/TRBV6-3
j_gene: TRBJ2-7
CDR3nt: TGTGCCAGCAGTTTCACTTTCTACGAGCAGTACTTC
CDR3aa: CASSFTFYEQYF

abundance: many
d_gene: TRBD1
v_gene: TRBV13
j_gene: TRBJ1-1
CDR3nt: TGTGCCAGCAGCTTAGGACAGGGGATCACTGAAGCTTTCTTT
CDR3aa: CASSLGQGITEAFF

abundance: many
d_gene: .
v_gene: TRBV27
j_gene: TRBJ2-4
CDR3nt: TGCACCAGCAGTTGCCTACACCTAGCCAAAAACATTCAGTACTTC
CDR3aa: CTSSCLHLAKNIQYF

abundance: many
d_gene: .
v_gene: TRBV2
j_gene: TRBJ1-1
CDR3nt: TGTGCCAGCATTGGCGGAGTTGAAGCTTTCTTT
CDR3aa: CASIGGVEAFF

abundance: .
d_gene: TRBD2
v_gene: TRBV7-3
j_gene: TRBJ2-5
CDR3nt: TGTGCCAGCAGCCCCATCTCGGGACTAGCGGGGCAAGAGACCCAGTACTTC
CDR3aa: CASSPISGLAGQETQYF

abundance: many
d_gene: TRBD1
v_gene: TRBV28
j_gene: TRBJ1-2
CDR3nt: TGTGCCAGCGACAGGGGGTATGGCTACACCTTC
CDR3aa: CASDRGYGYTF

abundance: many
d_gene: .
v_gene: TRBV19
j_gene: TRBJ2-2
CDR3nt: TGTGCCAGTACCCCTCGTTCCGGGGAGCTGTTTTTT
CDR3aa: CASTPRSGELFF